The 9 T cell receptor beta chains below were found in one sample sequenced in a study of cytomegalovirus exposure and HLA in healthy donors. The PCR used 60 Vbeta and 13 Jbeta primers. TCRdb's table, derived via immunoSEQ multiplex PCR, lists solely in-frame clones and lacks some. The table includes over 200,000 clones, around 80% detected once. Sequences were obtained from PBMCs. The receptor source for this set is an older woman in good health and CMV-seropositive.

The chain has TRBV29-1 and TRBJ1-2; the D gene is possibly TRBD1 (5 bases). CDR1 is SQVTM, CDR2 ANQGSEA, per germline. The germline V and J ends were trimmed by 2 bases and 8 bases, with 9 bases remaining between them. The CDR3 is 11 residues long. For the CDR3, the DNA is TGCAGCGTTGAACAGACAGCGGGCTACACCTTC. Its protein product is CSVEQTAGYTF.

This clone has just a few counts. The chain has TRBV7-9 and TRBJ1-2, with 8 bases fitting TRBD1. The germline CDR1 and CDR2 sequences are SEHNR and FQNEAQ (reference sequence). There are 14 residues in the CDR3. J was trimmed by 9 bases and V by 5 bases; bases with no gene match: 11. This CDR3 is CASSLNGQGVSYTF. The CDR3 DNA sequence: TGTGCCAGCAGCCTAAACGGACAGGGTGTGAGCTACACCTTC. Based on the CDR3 plus reference TRBV7-9 and TRBJ1-2, the full variable domain is DTGVSQNPRHKITKRGQNVTFRCDPISEHNRLYWYRQTLGQGPEFLTYFQNEAQLEKSRLLSDRFSAERPKGSFSTLEIQRTEQGDSAMYLCASSLNGQGVSYTFGSGTRLTVV.

The gene calls are TRBV27 and TRBJ1-6; D perhaps matches TRBD1 (5 bases). CDR1 is MNHEY and CDR2 is SMNVEV in the germline V gene (reference sequence). The CDR3 extends over 14 amino acids. V was clipped by 7 bases and J by 7 bases, with 14 bases between them. DNA for the CDR3: TGTGCCAGCAATGCAGGGAACCTCAATTCACCCCTCCACTTT. Amino acids: CASNAGNLNSPLHF.

The rearrangement links TRBV6-1 to TRBJ1-2; D gene unclear. Deletions cut 3 bases from V and 4 bases from J, with 12 bases between. The CDR3 has 14 residues. Germline lookup yields CDR1 MNHNS and CDR2 SASEGT. The CDR3 sequence: CASSDSSARYGYTF. Here the CDR3 DNA reads TGTGCCAGCAGTGATTCCAGCGCCCGCTATGGCTACACCTTC.

The CDR3: CASSPSGTVGNEQFF. The CDR3 DNA is TGCGCCAGCAGCCCCTCAGGGACAGTCGGCAATGAGCAGTTCTTC. The chain couples TRBV5-1 to TRBJ2-1, with 7 bases that match TRBD1. V shed 4 bases and J 6 bases; nucleotides not matched to a gene: 10. The length of the CDR3 is 15 residues. Germline CDR1 SGHRS, CDR2 YFSETQ.

The gene calls are TRBV28 and TRBJ1-2; 12 positions match TRBD1. Trimming took 5 bases from V and 8 from J; bases not matched to a gene: 6. CDR1 and CDR2 from the germline V gene are MDHEN and SYDVKM. CDR3 length: 14 amino acids. The CDR3 is CASSLSGTGGGYTF. The CDR3 region has the DNA TGTGCCAGCAGTCTTTCCGGGACAGGGGGCGGCTACACCTTC.

This clone has only a few counts. This chain joins TRBV19 and TRBJ1-2; D ambiguous. CDR3 length: 13 amino acids. Germline loops: CDR1 LNHDA, CDR2 SQIVND (reference sequence). V was clipped by 7 bases and J by 4 bases, with 13 bases between them. In DNA form, the CDR3 reads TGTGCCAGTATGTGGGTAGCCGGCTATGGCTACACCTTC. Protein product: CASMWVAGYGYTF.

The chain combines TRBV4-2 with TRBJ2-2, with D possibly matching TRBD1 (7 bases). CDR1 is LGHNA and CDR2 is YNFKEQ in the germline V gene. Trimming removed 4 bases at V and 4 bases at J, with 16 bases between. The CDR3 has 16 residues. The CDR3 loop reads CASSPSRQGGTGELFF. CDR3 sequence (DNA): TGTGCCAGCAGCCCCAGTCGACAGGGAGGCACCGGGGAGCTGTTTTTT.

CDR3 sequence (DNA): TGTGCCAGCAGCGTGGACAGGGCCACCGGGGAGCTGTTTTTT. Translated: CASSVDRATGELFF. J is TRBJ2-2 and V is TRBV7-2; 8 nucleotides match TRBD1. CDR3 length: 14 amino acids. Per the germline V gene, CDR1 is SGHTA and CDR2 is FQGNSA. V shed 5 bases, J shed 4 bases, and the junction held 3 bases outside the gene matches. The full variable domain, its missing parts supplied by reference TRBV7-2 and TRBJ2-2, is GAGVSQSPSNKVTEKGKDVELRCDPISGHTALYWYRQSLGQGLEFLIYFQGNSAPDKSGLPSDRFSAERTGGSVSTLTIQRTQQEDSAVYLCASSVDRATGELFFGEGSRLTVL.